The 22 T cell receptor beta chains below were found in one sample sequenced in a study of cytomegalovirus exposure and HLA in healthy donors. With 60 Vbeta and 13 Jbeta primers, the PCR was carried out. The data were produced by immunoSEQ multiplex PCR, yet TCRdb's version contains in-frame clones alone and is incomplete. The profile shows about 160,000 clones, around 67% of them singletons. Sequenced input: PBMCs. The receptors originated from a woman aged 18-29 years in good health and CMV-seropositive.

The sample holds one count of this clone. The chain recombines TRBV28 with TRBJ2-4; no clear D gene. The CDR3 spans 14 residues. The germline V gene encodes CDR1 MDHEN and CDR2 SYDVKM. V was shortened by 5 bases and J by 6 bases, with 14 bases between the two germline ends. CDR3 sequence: CASSPGGSRNIQYF. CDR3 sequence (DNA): TGTGCCAGCAGTCCTGGCGGTTCTCGAAACATTCAGTACTTC.

Written as DNA, the CDR3 is TGCGCCAGCAGCCCGCGTGAGGCACGCTCCTATAATTCACCCCTCCACTTT. As protein: CASSPREARSYNSPLHF. This chain connects TRBV4-3 to TRBJ1-6, with unresolved D. The V end was cut by 4 bases, the J end by 0 bases, with 13 bases between. The CDR3 loop spans 17 amino acids. In germline, CDR1 is LGHNA, CDR2 YSLEER.

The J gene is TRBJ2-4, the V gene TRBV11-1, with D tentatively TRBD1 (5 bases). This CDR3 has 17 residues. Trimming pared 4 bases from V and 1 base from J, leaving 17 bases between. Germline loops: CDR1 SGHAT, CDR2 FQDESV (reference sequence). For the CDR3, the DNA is TGTGCCAGCAGCTCCCCCAGGGTAGCAGGTGCCAAAAACATTCAGTACTTC. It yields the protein CASSSPRVAGAKNIQYF.

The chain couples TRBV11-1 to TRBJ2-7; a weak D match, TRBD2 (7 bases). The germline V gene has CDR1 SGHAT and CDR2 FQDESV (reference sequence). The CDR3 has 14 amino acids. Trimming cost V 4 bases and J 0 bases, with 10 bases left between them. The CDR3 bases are TGTGCCAGCAGCTACCGGGGGGCCTCCTACGAGCAGTACTTC. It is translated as CASSYRGASYEQYF.

The CDR3 region is CASSWDFTDTQYF. The CDR3 nucleotides read TGTGCCAGCAGTTGGGACTTCACAGATACGCAGTATTTT. The chain recombines TRBV5-4 with TRBJ2-3; possibly TRBD2 for D (6 bases). Trimming took 5 bases from V and 2 from J, leaving 9 bases between them. CDR1 and CDR2 (germline): SGHNT, YYREEE (reference sequence). The CDR3 runs to 13 residues.

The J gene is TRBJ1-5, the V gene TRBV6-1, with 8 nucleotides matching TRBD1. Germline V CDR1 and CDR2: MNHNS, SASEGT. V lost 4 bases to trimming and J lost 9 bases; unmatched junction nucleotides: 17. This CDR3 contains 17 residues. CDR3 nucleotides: TGTGCCAGCAGTGCCATCCTTGGGACAGGCCTCGGCCGGCCCCAGCATTTT. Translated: CASSAILGTGLGRPQHF.

This CDR3 reads CASSPGQSSNQPQHF. The CDR3 nucleotides are TGTGCCAGCAGCCCCGGACAGAGTAGCAATCAGCCCCAGCATTTT. The V and J genes are TRBV7-6 and TRBJ1-5; D possibly corresponds to TRBD1 (6 bases). Between the trimmed V and J ends, which lost 5 bases and 0 bases, there was a span of 11 bases. The CDR3 runs 15 residues. CDR1 and CDR2 (germline): SGHVS, FNYEAQ.

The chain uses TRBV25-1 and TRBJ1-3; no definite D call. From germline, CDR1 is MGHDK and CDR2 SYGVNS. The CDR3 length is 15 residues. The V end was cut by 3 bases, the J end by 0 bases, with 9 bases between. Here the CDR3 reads CASSDPAVSGNTIYF. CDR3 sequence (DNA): TGTGCCAGCAGTGATCCCGCAGTCTCTGGAAACACCATATATTTT. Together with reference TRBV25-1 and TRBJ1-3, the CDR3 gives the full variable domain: EADIYQTPRYLVIGTGKKITLECSQTMGHDKMYWYQQDPGMELHLIHYSYGVNSTEKGDLSSESTVSRIRTEHFPLTLESARPSHTSQYLCASSDPAVSGNTIYFGEGSWLTVV.

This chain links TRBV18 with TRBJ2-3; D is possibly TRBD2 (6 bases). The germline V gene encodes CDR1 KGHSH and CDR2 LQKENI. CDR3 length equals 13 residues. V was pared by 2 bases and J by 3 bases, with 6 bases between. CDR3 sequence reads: CASSPGTTDTQYF. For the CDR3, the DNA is TGTGCCAGCTCACCAGGGACTACAGATACGCAGTATTTT.

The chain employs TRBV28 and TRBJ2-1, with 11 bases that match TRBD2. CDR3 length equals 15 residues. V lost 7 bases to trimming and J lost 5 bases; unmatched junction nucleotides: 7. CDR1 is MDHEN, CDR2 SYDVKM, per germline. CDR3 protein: CASTPGLAENNEQFF. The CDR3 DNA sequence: TGTGCCAGCACCCCGGGACTAGCGGAAAACAATGAGCAGTTCTTC.

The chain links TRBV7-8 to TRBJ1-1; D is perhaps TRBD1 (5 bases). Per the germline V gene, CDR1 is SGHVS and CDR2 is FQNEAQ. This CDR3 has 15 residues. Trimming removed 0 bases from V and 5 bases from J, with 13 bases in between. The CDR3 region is CASSLAGTQRTEAFF. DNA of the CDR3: TGTGCCAGCAGCTTAGCTGGGACTCAGAGGACTGAAGCTTTCTTT.

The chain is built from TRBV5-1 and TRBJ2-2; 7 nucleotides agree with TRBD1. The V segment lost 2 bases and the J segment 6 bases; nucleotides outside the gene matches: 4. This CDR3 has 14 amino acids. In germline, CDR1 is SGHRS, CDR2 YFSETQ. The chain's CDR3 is CASSLLQGSGELFF. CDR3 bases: TGCGCCAGCAGCTTACTACAGGGGTCCGGGGAGCTGTTTTTT.

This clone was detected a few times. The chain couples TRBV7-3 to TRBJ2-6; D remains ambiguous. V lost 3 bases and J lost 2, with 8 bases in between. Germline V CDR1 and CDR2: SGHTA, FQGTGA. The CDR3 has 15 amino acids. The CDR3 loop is CASSFLNPGANVLTF. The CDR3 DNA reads TGTGCCAGCAGCTTCTTAAATCCTGGGGCCAACGTCCTGACTTTC.

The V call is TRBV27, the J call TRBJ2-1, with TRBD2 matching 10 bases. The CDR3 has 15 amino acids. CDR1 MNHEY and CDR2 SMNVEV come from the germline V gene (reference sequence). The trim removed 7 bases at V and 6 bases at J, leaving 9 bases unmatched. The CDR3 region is CASMEWPSGSNEQFF. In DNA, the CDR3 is TGTGCCAGCATGGAGTGGCCTAGCGGGAGCAATGAGCAGTTCTTC.

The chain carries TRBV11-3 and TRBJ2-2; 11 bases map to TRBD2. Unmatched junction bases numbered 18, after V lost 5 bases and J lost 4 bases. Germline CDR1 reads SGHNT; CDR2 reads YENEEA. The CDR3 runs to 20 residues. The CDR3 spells CASSITTLFSGGAVTGELFF. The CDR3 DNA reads TGTGCCAGCAGCATAACCACACTATTTAGCGGGGGGGCCGTCACCGGGGAGCTGTTTTTT.

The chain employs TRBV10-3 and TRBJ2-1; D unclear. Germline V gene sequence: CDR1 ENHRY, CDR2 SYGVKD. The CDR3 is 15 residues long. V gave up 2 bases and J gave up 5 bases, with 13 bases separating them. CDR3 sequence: CAISEGTILDNEQFF. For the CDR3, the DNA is TGTGCCATCAGTGAGGGAACTATCCTGGACAATGAGCAGTTCTTC.

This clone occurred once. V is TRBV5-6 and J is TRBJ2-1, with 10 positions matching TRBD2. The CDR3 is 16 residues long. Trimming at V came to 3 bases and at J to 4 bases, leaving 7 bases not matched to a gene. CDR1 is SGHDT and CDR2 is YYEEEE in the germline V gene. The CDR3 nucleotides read TGTGCCAGCAGCTCGGTAACTAGCGGGGAGTACAATGAGCAGTTCTTC. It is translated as CASSSVTSGEYNEQFF.

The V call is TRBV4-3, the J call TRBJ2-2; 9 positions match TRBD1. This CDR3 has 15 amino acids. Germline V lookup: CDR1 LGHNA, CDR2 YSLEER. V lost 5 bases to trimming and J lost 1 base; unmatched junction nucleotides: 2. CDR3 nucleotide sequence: TGCGCCAGCAGCAGGGACAGGGAGAACACCGGGGAGCTGTTTTTT. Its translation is CASSRDRENTGELFF.

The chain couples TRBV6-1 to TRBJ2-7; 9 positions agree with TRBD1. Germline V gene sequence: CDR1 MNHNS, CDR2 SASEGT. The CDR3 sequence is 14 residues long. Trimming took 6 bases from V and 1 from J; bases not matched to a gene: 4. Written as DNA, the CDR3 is TGTGCCAGCAGAACCGGGACAGGGTCCTACGAGCAGTACTTC. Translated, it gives CASRTGTGSYEQYF.

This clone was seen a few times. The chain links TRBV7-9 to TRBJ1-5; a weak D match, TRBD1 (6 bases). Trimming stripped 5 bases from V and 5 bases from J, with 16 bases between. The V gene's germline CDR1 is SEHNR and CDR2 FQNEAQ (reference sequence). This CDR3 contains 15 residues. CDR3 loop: CASSPGGQGDQPQHF. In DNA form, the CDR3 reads TGTGCCAGCAGCCCGGGGGGGCAGGGTGATCAGCCCCAGCATTTT.

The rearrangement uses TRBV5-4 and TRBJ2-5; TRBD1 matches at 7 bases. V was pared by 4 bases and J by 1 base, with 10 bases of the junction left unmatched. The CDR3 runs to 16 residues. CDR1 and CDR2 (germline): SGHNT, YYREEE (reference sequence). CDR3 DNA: TGTGCCAGCAGCCAGAGGGGGCCTAGATTCCAAGAGACCCAGTACTTC. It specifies CASSQRGPRFQETQYF. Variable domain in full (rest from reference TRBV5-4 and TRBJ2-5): ETGVTQSPTHLIKTRGQQVTLRCSSQSGHNTVSWYQQALGQGPQFIFQYYREEENGRGNFPPRFSGLQFPNYSSELNVNALELDDSALYLCASSQRGPRFQETQYFGPGTRLLVL.

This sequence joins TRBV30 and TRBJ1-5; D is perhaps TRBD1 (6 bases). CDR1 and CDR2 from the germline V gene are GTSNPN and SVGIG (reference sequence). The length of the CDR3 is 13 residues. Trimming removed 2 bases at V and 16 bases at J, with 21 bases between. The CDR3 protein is CAWSLRPQGSRHF. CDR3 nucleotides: TGTGCCTGGAGTTTACGGCCACAGGGCTCCCGCCATTTT. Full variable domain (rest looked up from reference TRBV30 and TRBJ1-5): SQTIHQWPATLVQPVGSPLSLECTVEGTSNPNLYWYRQAAGRGLQLLFYSVGIGQISSEVPQNLSASRPQDRQFILSSKKLLLSDSGFYLCAWSLRPQGSRHFGDGTRLSIL.